The 22 T cell receptor beta chains given below trace back to one sample, sequenced in a study of T cell repertoires in cytomegalovirus infection. TCRdb processed the reads anew with MiXCR; each CDR3 protein has one entry. Of about 770,000 distinct CDR3 sequences in the sample, around 29% were seen once. The antigens of these receptors remain unknown. Sequenced here: cultured CD8+ T cells from PBMCs, sampled from culture after CMV antigen stimulation. The receptors here all came from a human donor in good health (CMV status not recorded). Some clones in this sample may be carry-over from other donors' samples.

The chain links TRBV20-1 to TRBJ1-1; the match to TRBD1 covers 7 bases. The CDR3 length is 13 residues. The J segment lost 7 bases and the V segment lost 0 bases, leaving 5 bases of the junction unmatched. Germline CDR1 and CDR2: DFQATT and SNEGSKA (reference sequence). The CDR3 nucleotides read TGCAGTGCTAGAGATCCGACAGGGCTTGAAGCTTTCTTT. Its translation is CSARDPTGLEAFF.

The V gene is TRBV10-3, the J gene TRBJ2-1; TRBD1 is a possible D gene (6 bases). The V and J ends lost 7 bases and 8 bases respectively, with 21 bases between them. CDR1 ENHRY and CDR2 SYGVKD come from the germline V gene. This CDR3 is 15 amino acids long. CDR3 residues: CAIMGATPGVDEQFF. The DNA of the CDR3 is TGTGCCATCATGGGGGCTACCCCTGGTGTGGATGAGCAGTTCTTC.

This clonotype came up a few times. The rearrangement uses TRBV7-9 and TRBJ1-1, with TRBD1 matching over 9 bases. The CDR3 contains 14 residues. Germline lookup yields CDR1 SEHNR and CDR2 FQNEAQ (reference sequence). J gave up 4 bases and V 5 bases, and 5 bases lay outside the gene matches. CDR3 protein: CASSRDRAGTEAFF. The DNA of the CDR3 is TGTGCCAGCAGCCGGGACAGGGCGGGCACTGAAGCTTTCTTT.

V is TRBV5-6 and J is TRBJ2-1; 12 bases align to TRBD1. The CDR3 is 16 amino acids. Per germline, CDR1 SGHDT and CDR2 YYEEEE. The ends lost 3 bases at V and 6 bases at J; junction bases unmatched: 7. The chain's CDR3 is CASSWDRGQGSNEQFF. For the CDR3, the DNA is TGTGCCAGCAGCTGGGACAGGGGGCAAGGTAGCAATGAGCAGTTCTTC.

The rearrangement uses TRBV28 and TRBJ2-1, with TRBD1 identical over 9 bases. Trimming took 7 bases from V and 8 from J; bases not matched to a gene: 9. Germline loops: CDR1 MDHEN, CDR2 SYDVKM. The CDR3 covers 14 residues. CDR3 sequence reads: CASTDRGAWDEQFF. In DNA form, the CDR3 reads TGTGCCAGCACAGACAGGGGGGCCTGGGATGAGCAGTTCTTC.

The chain carries TRBV28 and TRBJ2-5, with 7 bases fitting TRBD1. Per the germline V gene, CDR1 is MDHEN and CDR2 is SYDVKM. The V and J ends lost 5 bases and 5 bases, in that order; junction bases with no gene match: 11. This CDR3 comprises 15 residues. CDR3 sequence: CASSARDSPYETQYF. The CDR3 region has the DNA TGTGCCAGCAGTGCCCGGGACAGCCCTTATGAGACCCAGTACTTC.

The V and J genes are TRBV11-2 and TRBJ2-7, with 10 positions matching TRBD2. V lost 1 base and J lost 3; bases outside the gene matches: 3. The CDR3 has 15 amino acids. Germline V gene lookup returns CDR1 SGHAT and CDR2 FQNNGV. The CDR3 reads CASSLVAGGVYEQYV. The CDR3 DNA is TGTGCCAGCAGCTTAGTAGCGGGGGGCGTCTACGAGCAGTACGTC.

The chain uses TRBV12-3 or TRBV12-4 and TRBJ1-1, with a possible D match to TRBD1 (5 bases). Trimming took off 3 bases at V and 3 bases at J, with 17 bases between the two ends. There are 16 residues in the CDR3. The CDR3: CASSFIPGGSHTEAFF. In DNA form, the CDR3 reads TGTGCCAGCAGTTTTATCCCCGGGGGAAGTCACACTGAAGCTTTCTTT.

The V and J genes are TRBV7-9 and TRBJ2-1, with D possibly called TRBD1 or TRBD2 (5 bases each). The CDR3 is made up of 12 amino acids. CDR1 and CDR2 from the germline V gene are SEHNR and FQNEAQ (reference sequence). V was cut by 5 bases and J by 9 bases, with 11 bases left in between. The CDR3, as DNA: TGTGCCAGCAGCCCCGGGGCGGCTGAGCAGTTCTTC. Protein: CASSPGAAEQFF.

This clonotype appeared a single time. The chain couples TRBV24-1 to TRBJ2-1; D remains ambiguous. V was cut by 0 bases and J by 8 bases, with 10 bases left in between. The length of the CDR3 is 14 residues. Germline-derived CDR1 and CDR2 are KGHDR and SFDVKD. The CDR3 protein is CATSDLQSEDEQFF. In DNA form, the CDR3 reads TGTGCCACCAGTGATTTGCAATCCGAGGATGAGCAGTTCTTC.

The chain joins TRBV4-2 to TRBJ1-4, with 8 positions matching TRBD1. The V gene end was trimmed by 5 bases and the J gene end by 6 bases; junction bases not matched to a gene: 5. The CDR3 is made up of 14 amino acids. Germline V gene data show CDR1 as LGHNA and CDR2 as YNFKEQ. The CDR3 loop is CASSNGQGDEKLFF. The CDR3 bases are TGTGCCAGCAGCAATGGACAGGGCGATGAAAAACTGTTTTTT.

This clonotype was seen at least ten times. V gene TRBV6-1 combines with J gene TRBJ1-1; D unclear. The length of the CDR3 is 11 residues. CDR1 and CDR2 from the germline V gene are MNHNS and SASEGT. V shed 7 bases and J shed 1 base, with 4 bases lying between them. CDR3 coding DNA: TGTGCCAGCACCCGGAACACTGAAGCTTTCTTT. It codes for CASTRNTEAFF.

V usage is TRBV20-1 and J usage is TRBJ1-2; D perhaps matches TRBD1 (6 bases). The germline CDR1 and CDR2 sequences are DFQATT and SNEGSKA (reference sequence). V lost 0 bases, J lost 6 bases, and 17 bases lay in between. CDR3 length: 15 amino acids. The CDR3 sequence: CSARDYGGRDDGYTF. DNA for the CDR3: TGCAGTGCTAGAGATTATGGGGGCAGGGACGATGGCTACACCTTC.

CDR3: CASRGFLQGAEQPQHF. DNA for the CDR3: TGTGCCAGCAGGGGTTTCCTACAGGGGGCCGAGCAGCCCCAGCATTTT. The rearrangement links TRBV12-3 or TRBV12-4 to TRBJ1-5, with 9 nucleotides matching TRBD1. CDR3 length: 16 amino acids. V was clipped by 6 bases and J by 7 bases; unmatched bases: 13.

This clonotype has just a few counts. This sequence joins TRBV7-3 and TRBJ1-4; the D is unclear. This CDR3 comprises 13 residues. V was cut by 8 bases and J by 8 bases, with 15 bases left in between. Germline values: CDR1 SGHTA, CDR2 FQGTGA. The CDR3 spells CASALGAREKLFF. The CDR3 bases are TGTGCCAGCGCCTTGGGCGCCCGGGAAAAACTGTTTTTT.

This clonotype occurred a few times. V is TRBV6-1 and J is TRBJ2-7, with D perhaps being TRBD1 or TRBD2 (5 bases each). Between the trimmed V and J ends, which lost 10 bases and 5 bases, there was a span of 15 bases. This CDR3 has 12 amino acids. Germline values: CDR1 MNHNS, CDR2 SASEGT. In nucleotides, the CDR3 is TGTGCCATCGGTGGGACCGAGAACGAGCAGTACTTC. Residues: CAIGGTENEQYF.

As regards this clonotype: One end of the junction varies from germline; a read error may be responsible. The chain combines TRBV7-6 with TRBJ1-2; the D is unclear. CDR1 is SGHVS, CDR2 FNYEAQ, per germline. This CDR3 has 14 residues. The CDR3, as DNA: TGTGTCAGCAGCCCAAGAAGAGGGTTTGGTGGCTACACCTTC. Amino acids: CVSSPRRGFGGYTF.

CDR3 DNA sequence: TGTGCCAGCAGTTACGGCAGCCTGAACACTGAAGCTTTCTTT. Protein sequence: CASSYGSLNTEAFF. The chain has TRBV6-5 and TRBJ1-1, with unresolved D. This CDR3 is 14 amino acids long. The V end lost 2 bases, the J end lost 0 bases, and 7 bases lay between the germline ends. Germline values: CDR1 MNHEY, CDR2 SVGAGI.

There are a few counts of this clonotype. The chain is built from TRBV2 and TRBJ2-7; 8 bases align to TRBD1. Germline V lookup: CDR1 SNHLY, CDR2 FYNNEI. Losses at the gene ends were 6 bases for V and 2 bases for J; bases not matched to a gene: 15. The CDR3 totals 17 residues. The CDR3 loop is CASSVHKQGDEPYEQYF. The CDR3 coding sequence is TGTGCCAGCAGCGTACATAAACAGGGGGATGAACCCTACGAGCAGTACTTC.

V usage is TRBV12-5 and J usage is TRBJ1-3; D not resolved. CDR3 length: 16 residues. CDR1 is LGHNT, CDR2 FRNRAP, per germline. V lost 0 bases and J lost 2, with 11 bases in between. The CDR3 protein is CASGLVLRNTGNTIYF. CDR3 DNA: TGTGCTAGTGGTTTGGTACTCCGGAATACTGGAAACACCATATATTTT. Variable domain in full (rest from reference TRBV12-5 and TRBJ1-3): DARVTQTPRHKVTEMGQEVTMRCQPILGHNTVFWYRQTMMQGLELLAYFRNRAPLDDSGMPKDRFSAEMPDATLATLKIQPSEPRDSAVYFCASGLVLRNTGNTIYFGEGSWLTVV.

The sample holds a few counts of this clonotype. The V call is TRBV29-1, the J call TRBJ1-2; D remains ambiguous. CDR1 and CDR2 from the germline V gene are SQVTM and ANQGSEA. The CDR3 is made up of 11 amino acids. Trimming took 5 bases from V and 7 from J, leaving 11 bases between them. CDR3 sequence: CSVNLVSGYTF. The CDR3 region has the DNA TGCAGCGTTAACCTTGTCTCTGGCTACACCTTC.

With respect to this clonotype: A much larger clone lies a single base off, so this may be a read error. The V call is TRBV7-2, the J call TRBJ2-5; D unclear. This CDR3 has 15 amino acids. The germline V gene encodes CDR1 SGHTA and CDR2 FQGNSA. V lost 3 bases to trimming and J lost 1 base, with 12 bases between them. The DNA for the CDR3 is TGTGCCAGCAGCTTCCCCCCCCTGGGCCAAGAGACCCAGTACTTC. Translated, it gives CASSFPPLGQETQYF.